This T cell receptor (beta chain) derives from a study of T cells in Graves' hyperthyroidism and ophthalmopathy. Findings and limits, study-wide: Using 13 V-J features, a model discriminated ophthalmopathy from stable hyperthyroidism.

The ends lost 5 bases at V and 8 bases at J; junction bases unmatched: 16. The CDR3 is made up of 16 amino acids. Germline V lookup: CDR1 SGHTA, CDR2 FQGNSA. This clonotype has at least ten counts. Antigen: not known. Stable Graves' hyperthyroidism denoted no ophthalmopathy progression over 18 months. Amplification targeted TCR beta CDR3 regions from RNA transcripts. The TCR CDR3 first-round RT-PCR relied on the HTBI primer set. TCRdb re-called the multiplex PCR reads through MiXCR, storing one row per CDR3 protein. The repertoire holds some 690,000 distinct CDR3 sequences, with about 18% as singletons.

The chain employs TRBV7-2 and TRBJ2-3; 7 bases match TRBD2. This TCR derives from a man aged 50-59 years with Graves' hyperthyroidism. Sequencing was performed on blood. The CDR3 is CASSLTGLAVHTTQYF. CDR3 sequence (DNA): TGTGCCAGCAGCCTAACCGGGCTAGCGGTTCACACTACGCAGTATTTT.